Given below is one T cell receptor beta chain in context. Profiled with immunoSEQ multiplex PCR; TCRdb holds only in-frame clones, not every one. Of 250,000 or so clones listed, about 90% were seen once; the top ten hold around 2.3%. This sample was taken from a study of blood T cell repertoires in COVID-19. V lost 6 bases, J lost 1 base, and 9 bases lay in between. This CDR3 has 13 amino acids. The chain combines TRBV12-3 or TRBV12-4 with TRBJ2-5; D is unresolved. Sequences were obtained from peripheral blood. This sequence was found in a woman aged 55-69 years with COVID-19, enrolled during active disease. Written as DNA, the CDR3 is TGTGCCAGCAGCCGCGGATTCCAAGAGACCCAGTACTTC. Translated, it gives CASSRGFQETQYF.